This TCR beta chain was sequenced in a study of OX40 agonist ivuxolimab in advanced cancers. TCRdb's table, derived via immunoSEQ multiplex PCR, lists solely in-frame clones and lacks some. The sample includes about 48,000 clones, around 90% seen only once; the top ten take 47%. The CDR3 totals 16 residues. Germline V gene lookup returns CDR1 SGDLS and CDR2 YYNGEE. Deletions cut 3 bases from V and 6 bases from J, with 18 bases between. The TCR originated in an adult with an advanced solid tumor such as melanoma, head and neck, liver or kidney cancer. This chain connects TRBV9 to TRBJ2-2; perhaps D is TRBD1 or TRBD2 (6 bases each). Here the sequenced sample was CD4+ or CD8+ T cells sorted from blood, taken in a trial of the OX40 agonist ivuxolimab. The CDR3 reads CASSEGDSTQAGELFF. The CDR3 DNA follows: TGTGCCAGCAGCGAGGGGGACTCCACGCAAGCCGGGGAGCTGTTTTTT.